These 29 T cell receptor beta chains were all obtained from the same sample, sequenced in a study of vaccination and CD4 T cells after COVID-19. These TCRs are of unknown antigen specificity. Once obtained from cultured CD4+ T cells, the DNA was sequenced using the Oncomine TCR Beta short-read assay. The authors extracted genomic DNA from cultured CD4+ T cells. TCRdb analysed the PCR reads with MiXCR anew, one entry per CDR3 protein. The sample comprises some 8,600 distinct CDR3 sequences, around 34% of which are singletons, and around 21% rests with the top ten. Treatment specified: roughly 11-day PBMC culture with coronavirus spike peptide pools or control peptides (ViraFEST assay). The unexposed donor's CD4+ T cells were collected before the COVID-19 pandemic (2011-2018). Sequencing was carried out using CD4+ T cells from blood, cultured in vitro. These receptors all stem from a human donor in good health.

This clonotype was detected only a few times. The V and J genes are TRBV27 and TRBJ2-2; TRBD2 matches at 13 bases. The V segment lost 5 bases and the J segment 2 bases; nucleotides outside the gene matches: 5. The V gene's germline CDR1 is MNHEY and CDR2 SMNVEV (reference sequence). The CDR3 loop spans 17 amino acids. CDR3 protein: CASSPRLAGGNTGELFF. CDR3 in DNA: TGTGCCAGCAGTCCTCGACTAGCGGGAGGAAACACCGGGGAGCTGTTTTTT.

The rearrangement links TRBV18 to TRBJ1-2; D is unclear. The CDR3 sequence is 14 residues long. V was trimmed by 6 bases and J by 1 base, leaving 12 bases between them. Germline CDR1 and CDR2: KGHSH and LQKENI. CDR3 amino acids: CASSKDANNYGYTF. The CDR3 coding sequence is TGTGCCAGCTCCAAGGACGCCAATAACTATGGCTACACCTTC.

In its sample, this clonotype was seen a few times. The chain couples TRBV7-6 to TRBJ2-7; 8 bases match TRBD2. Trimming at V came to 5 bases and at J to 0 bases, leaving 12 bases not matched to a gene. The CDR3 is made up of 17 amino acids. Germline CDR1 reads SGHVS; CDR2 reads FNYEAQ. The CDR3 reads CASSPALRGRPSYEQYF. The DNA of the CDR3 is TGTGCCAGCAGCCCTGCCCTTCGCGGGAGGCCCTCCTACGAGCAGTACTTC.

This chain links TRBV27 with TRBJ2-7; 10 positions agree with TRBD2. The CDR3 loop spans 15 amino acids. V dropped 2 bases and J dropped 3; count of bases not matched to a gene: 4. The germline gives CDR1 MNHEY, CDR2 SMNVEV (reference sequence). The CDR3 nucleotides read TGTGCCAGCAGTTTAGGGGTAGCGGGGGGCTACGAGCAGTACTTC. Its protein is CASSLGVAGGYEQYF.

V and J are TRBV28 and TRBJ1-2; D might be TRBD1 (5 bases). In germline, CDR1 is MDHEN, CDR2 SYDVKM. The CDR3 contains 13 residues. V was pared by 3 bases and J by 7 bases, with 12 bases between. CDR3 bases: TGTGCCAGCAGTTTGAGGGGTTGGGGTGGCTACACCTTC. Its protein product is CASSLRGWGGYTF.

The chain has TRBV20-1 and TRBJ2-7; TRBD2 matches at 10 bases. V was pared by 3 bases and J by 1 base, with 9 bases of the junction left unmatched. The CDR3 is 16 residues long. Germline V gives CDR1 DFQATT, CDR2 SNEGSKA (reference sequence). The DNA for the CDR3 is TGCAGTGCTAGTGGGGTCTCTAGCGGGAGATCCTACGAGCAGTACTTC. Its protein product is CSASGVSSGRSYEQYF.

The chain recombines TRBV6-2 or TRBV6-3 with TRBJ2-3; 10 bases line up with TRBD1. Germline CDR1 and CDR2: MNHEY and SVGEGT. V dropped 4 bases and J dropped 6; count of bases not matched to a gene: 10. The CDR3 spans 16 residues. The CDR3 here is CASSWGPGQGKDTQYF. The CDR3 DNA is TGTGCCAGCAGTTGGGGACCGGGACAGGGGAAGGATACGCAGTATTTT.

V and J are TRBV29-1 and TRBJ2-1; 9 bases align to TRBD1. In germline, CDR1 is SQVTM, CDR2 ANQGSEA. The CDR3 consists of 14 residues. The V and J ends lost 4 bases and 4 bases, in that order; junction bases with no gene match: 5. The CDR3 reads CSVARTGVYNEQFF. Here the CDR3 DNA reads TGCAGCGTTGCTCGGACAGGGGTATACAATGAGCAGTTCTTC.

There are a few counts of this clonotype. The CDR3 reads CASSLNLAELTDTQYF. The CDR3 DNA reads as TGTGCCAGCAGCCTCAATCTAGCGGAGCTCACAGATACGCAGTATTTT. The chain couples TRBV11-1 to TRBJ2-3, with 7 positions matching TRBD2. Germline loops: CDR1 SGHAT, CDR2 FQDESV (reference sequence). CDR3 size: 16 residues. The junction had 10 bases not matched to a gene; V was cut back by 5 bases and J by 2 bases.

The J gene is TRBJ1-5, the V gene TRBV20-1, with D unclear. This CDR3 region has 14 residues. Germline-derived CDR1 and CDR2 are DFQATT and SNEGSKA (reference sequence). The V end lost 1 base, the J end lost 2 bases, and 9 bases lay between the germline ends. CDR3 bases: TGCAGTGCTAGAGCAGCGGGCGGCAATCAGCCCCAGCATTTT. Translating gives CSARAAGGNQPQHF.

This clonotype was found once. This sequence joins TRBV28 and TRBJ1-1; D gene uncertain. The CDR3 sequence is 12 residues long. Trimming stripped 6 bases from V and 1 base from J, with 6 bases between. Germline loops: CDR1 MDHEN, CDR2 SYDVKM. DNA for the CDR3: TGTGCCAGCAGATCAACGAACACTGAAGCTTTCTTT. Translating gives CASRSTNTEAFF.

This rearrangement joins TRBV5-1 to TRBJ2-7; D is uncertain. The CDR3 is 13 residues long. V was cut by 0 bases and J by 2 bases, with 6 bases left in between. Germline CDR1 SGHRS, CDR2 YFSETQ. The CDR3 DNA sequence: TGCGCCAGCAGCTTGGCAGGTCCCTACGAGCAGTACTTC. Its translation: CASSLAGPYEQYF.

This clonotype occurred a few times. The chain joins TRBV5-3 to TRBJ1-2, with D tentatively TRBD1 (6 bases). TRBV5-3 is reported as an ORF; its role is uncertain. V shed 10 bases and J shed 5 bases, with 15 bases lying between them. This CDR3 has 12 amino acids. The CDR3 loop is CAVRGLLYGYTF. The CDR3 DNA follows: TGTGCCGTCCGGGGGCTTCTATATGGCTACACCTTC.

The V and J genes are TRBV7-9 and TRBJ1-2, with D unclear. V lost 6 bases, J lost 0 bases, and 5 bases lay in between. Germline V lookup: CDR1 SEHNR, CDR2 FQNEAQ (reference sequence). CDR3 length: 12 residues. The chain's CDR3 is CASRHPNYGYTF. As DNA, the CDR3 is TGTGCCAGCAGACACCCTAACTATGGCTACACCTTC.

This clonotype was seen a handful of times. CDR3 DNA sequence: TGTGCCACCACCCGGGCGGGGCCGAGGCAGCCCCAGCATTTT. As protein: CATTRAGPRQPQHF. The V gene is TRBV6-2 or TRBV6-3, the J gene TRBJ1-5; possibly TRBD1 for D (5 bases). CDR3 length equals 14 residues. Germline lookup yields CDR1 MNHEY and CDR2 SVGEGT. With 10 bases removed from V and 7 bases from J, the gap between germline ends came to 20 bases.

This chain connects TRBV19 to TRBJ1-5; the match to TRBD1 covers 10 bases. V was clipped by 0 bases and J by 6 bases; unmatched bases: 8. The germline V gene has CDR1 LNHDA and CDR2 SQIVND (reference sequence). The CDR3 is 17 amino acids. CDR3 sequence (DNA): TGTGCCAGTAGTATAGAGGGGGGACAGGGGCTTTCTCAGCCCCAGCATTTT. This codes for CASSIEGGQGLSQPQHF.

CDR3 sequence reads: CASSSGQGAPAEAFF. For the CDR3, the DNA is TGTGCCAGCTCAAGCGGCCAGGGCGCCCCGGCTGAAGCTTTCTTT. The rearrangement uses TRBV18 and TRBJ1-1; a weak D match, TRBD1 (5 bases). CDR1 and CDR2 (germline): KGHSH, LQKENI. Trimming took 5 bases from V and 6 from J, leaving 19 bases between them. The CDR3 is made up of 15 amino acids.

The DNA for the CDR3 is TGTGCCAGCACTGAGGGGGTCTCCTACGAGCAGTACTTC. Translation: CASTEGVSYEQYF. V and J are TRBV18 and TRBJ2-7, with D possibly TRBD1 on 6 matching bases. The CDR3 contains 13 residues. The germline gives CDR1 KGHSH, CDR2 LQKENI. V was pared by 8 bases and J by 0 bases, with 11 bases between. The variable domain in full, with the rest retrieved from reference TRBV18 and TRBJ2-7, is NAGVMQNPRHLVRRRGQEARLRCSPMKGHSHVYWYRQLPEEGLKFMVYLQKENIIDESGMPKERFSAEFPKEGPSILRIQQVVRGDSAAYFCASTEGVSYEQYFGPGTRLTVT.

V and J are TRBV7-3 and TRBJ2-1; D gene ambiguous. Looked up from germline, CDR1 is SGHTA and CDR2 is FQGTGA. CDR3 size: 17 residues. Trimming left V 1 base short and J 1 base short, with 14 bases between. CDR3 in DNA: TGTGCCAGCAGCTTAAGGTCCCTTCCGGCGTCCTACAATGAGCAGTTCTTC. It translates to CASSLRSLPASYNEQFF.

V usage is TRBV6-5 and J usage is TRBJ2-2; no firm D call. V dropped 4 bases and J dropped 3 bases, with 3 bases sitting between them. Germline-derived CDR1 and CDR2 are MNHEY and SVGAGI. The CDR3 covers 12 residues. The CDR3 loop is CASSSYTGELFF. The CDR3 coding sequence is TGTGCCAGCAGTTCTTACACCGGGGAGCTGTTTTTT.

This clonotype has just a few counts. This sequence joins TRBV7-8 and TRBJ2-5, with 7 nucleotides matching TRBD1. Trimming took 5 bases from V and 5 from J; bases not matched to a gene: 8. Germline CDR1 is SGHVS and CDR2 is FQNEAQ. The CDR3 is 14 residues long. For the CDR3, the DNA is TGTGCCAGCAGCCAAACAGGGGTAGGGGAGACCCAGTACTTC. It encodes CASSQTGVGETQYF.

J is TRBJ2-7 and V is TRBV7-8, with D perhaps assigned TRBD1 or TRBD2 (5 bases each). V was clipped by 5 bases and J by 2 bases, with 7 bases between them. CDR1 is SGHVS and CDR2 is FQNEAQ in the germline V gene. This CDR3 has 12 amino acids. CDR3 in DNA: TGTGCCAGCAGCACGGGACCCTACGAGCAGTACTTC. Translated, it gives CASSTGPYEQYF.

V and J are TRBV20-1 and TRBJ2-2; TRBD2 is a possible D gene (6 bases). The CDR3 is made up of 13 amino acids. Trimming shortened V by 3 bases and J by 4 bases, and 9 bases separated the two germline ends. The V gene's germline CDR1 is DFQATT and CDR2 SNEGSKA (reference sequence). The CDR3 reads CSARRDGTGELFF. As DNA, the CDR3 is TGCAGTGCTAGGCGGGACGGCACCGGGGAGCTGTTTTTT.

The chain joins TRBV5-6 to TRBJ1-5; weak D call: TRBD1 (6 bases). Looked up from germline, CDR1 is SGHDT and CDR2 is YYEEEE. Trimming pared 2 bases from V and 5 bases from J, leaving 14 bases between. There are 15 residues in the CDR3. Here the CDR3 DNA reads TGTGCCAGCAGCTTCATTGGGGGGGGCGATCAGCCCCAGCATTTT. This sequence encodes CASSFIGGGDQPQHF. The variable domain in full, with the rest retrieved from reference TRBV5-6 and TRBJ1-5, is DAGVTQSPTHLIKTRGQQVTLRCSPKSGHDTVSWYQQALGQGPQFIFQYYEEEERQRGNFPDRFSGHQFPNYSSELNVNALLLGDSALYLCASSFIGGGDQPQHFGDGTRLSIL.

The sample holds a few counts of this clonotype. The J gene is TRBJ1-2, the V gene TRBV20-1; 7 bases are a match to TRBD1. The germline V gene has CDR1 DFQATT and CDR2 SNEGSKA (reference sequence). CDR3 size: 15 residues. J gave up 8 bases and V 0 bases, and 12 bases lay outside the gene matches. In nucleotides, the CDR3 is TGCAGTGCTAGAGATCGGACAGGCTCTCCTCCAGGCTACACCTTC. Translated: CSARDRTGSPPGYTF.

This clonotype occurred once. The rearrangement joins TRBV4-1 to TRBJ2-7; 9 bases map to TRBD2. V lost 0 bases, J lost 5 bases, and 2 bases stayed unmatched. CDR1 and CDR2 from the germline V gene are MGHRA and YSYEKL. The CDR3 has 14 residues. The CDR3 DNA is TGCGCCAGCAGCCAAGAACCTAGCGGGAACGAGCAGTACTTC. This encodes CASSQEPSGNEQYF.

This clonotype was seen a few times. The chain couples TRBV20-1 to TRBJ2-1; 9 bases are a match to TRBD2. Germline V gives CDR1 DFQATT, CDR2 SNEGSKA (reference sequence). Trimming at V came to 5 bases and at J to 9 bases, leaving 11 bases not matched to a gene. There are 14 residues in the CDR3. The CDR3 loop reads CSAPLAGRFGEQFF. DNA of the CDR3: TGCAGTGCTCCCCTAGCGGGAAGGTTTGGTGAGCAGTTCTTC.

This clonotype has a handful of counts. V gene TRBV6-2 or TRBV6-3 combines with J gene TRBJ2-7; 9 bases are a match to TRBD2. The CDR3 consists of 15 residues. Germline lookup yields CDR1 MNHEY and CDR2 SVGEGT. V shed 4 bases, J shed 0 bases, and the junction held 4 bases outside the gene matches. Written as DNA, the CDR3 is TGTGCCAGCAGTTTCAGACTAGCGGACTCCTACGAGCAGTACTTC. Its translation is CASSFRLADSYEQYF.

Of note for this clonotype: Since a much larger clone is just one base distant, this may be a read error. The chain combines TRBV20-1 with TRBJ1-1; D not resolved. Germline-derived CDR1 and CDR2 are DFQATT and SNEGSKA (reference sequence). This CDR3 has 12 amino acids. CDR3 DNA sequence: TGCAGTGCTAGCCCAAATGGGAGGGAAGCTTCCTTT. Its translation is CSASPNGREASF.